A selection of T cell receptor beta chains follows, all from one sample in a study. The data were produced by immunoSEQ multiplex PCR, yet TCRdb's version contains in-frame clones alone and is incomplete. In the table there are tens of thousands of clones, 90% to 95% of which are singletons. Sample: PBMCs. The receptors here all came from a man aged 35-49 years with rheumatoid arthritis. Each CDR3 is given with its conserved first and last residue. A D gene is named only where the DNA matches it firmly. Only part of the rows carry a size: once, few, many, or a class if the clone is expanded.

>TRBJ1-2|TRBV10-2|TRBD1|.
TGCGCCAGCAGTGGGGGCAGGGGGCCAAACTATGGCTACACCTTC
CASSGGRGPNYGYTF
>TRBJ2-7|TRBV4-3|.|.
TGCGCCAGCAGCCAGGGTCTGGGGCGGCGGGGATTGGGGAGCTCCTACGAGCAGTACTTC
CASSQGLGRRGLGSSYEQYF
>TRBJ2-7|TRBV27|TRBD2|.
TGTGCCAGCAGAAAAAGCGGGGGAGCCTACGAGCAGTACTTC
CASRKSGGAYEQYF
>TRBJ1-4|TRBV5-1|.|.
TGCGCCAGCAGCTTGGCCGCAGGGATGAATGAAAAACTGTTTTTT
CASSLAAGMNEKLFF
>TRBJ2-1|TRBV6-2/TRBV6-3|.|.
TGTGCCAGCAGTTACCGTTCTAGCGTTCTCAGCTCCTACAATGAGCAGTTCTTC
CASSYRSSVLSSYNEQFF
>TRBJ1-1|TRBV7-9|.|.
TGTGCCAGCCGGGGGCCGCCGAACACTGAAGCTTTCTTT
CASRGPPNTEAFF
>TRBJ1-1|TRBV30|.|.
TGTGCCTGGAGTGCCCGAGTGGACACTGAAGCTTTCTTT
CAWSARVDTEAFF
>TRBJ2-2|TRBV19|TRBD1|.
TGTGCCAGTTCCGGGACAGGGGGCTCCGGGGAGCTGTTTTTT
CASSGTGGSGELFF
>TRBJ2-7|TRBV15|.|.
TGTGCCACCCTCGGGCCTACCTACGAGCAGTACTTC
CATLGPTYEQYF
>TRBJ1-4|TRBV29-1|.|.
TGCAGCGTTCCCGGTGATGTTAATGAAAAACTGTTTTTT
CSVPGDVNEKLFF
>TRBJ2-2|TRBV27|.|.
TGTGCCAGCAAGGGAGCTTGGAACACCGGGGAGCTGTTTTTT
CASKGAWNTGELFF
>TRBJ2-1|TRBV19|TRBD2|.
TGTGCCACTATGGGGGTTGGCGGGAGGGTCACGAATGAGCAGTTCTTC
CATMGVGGRVTNEQFF
>TRBJ2-7|TRBV5-1|.|.
TGCGCCAGCAGCTTAGCACAGGGGGGGACGGACGAGCAGTACTTC
CASSLAQGGTDEQYF
>TRBJ2-7|TRBV18|TRBD1|once
TGTGCCAGCTCACGATCTCGGAAATCCGGGACAGGGAGCGACGAGCAGTACTTC
CASSRSRKSGTGSDEQYF
>TRBJ2-3|TRBV6-2/TRBV6-3|.|.
TGTGCCAGCAGTTACTTGGGGGCGCGGGATACGCAGTATTTT
CASSYLGARDTQYF
>TRBJ1-1|TRBV12-3/TRBV12-4|.|once
TGTGCCAGCAGTTTGGGGGGGCTCACTGAAGCTTTCTTT
CASSLGGLTEAFF
>TRBJ1-1|TRBV29-1|.|.
TGCAGCGTCGGCCCCCTCGTAGCAACTGAAGCTTTCTTT
CSVGPLVATEAFF
>TRBJ1-3|TRBV11-3|.|.
TGTGCCAGCAGCTTATATGGTGACTCTGGAAACACCATATATTTT
CASSLYGDSGNTIYF
>TRBJ2-3|TRBV9|TRBD1|.
TGTGCCAGCAGCCTTGGACAGGGTGTAGATACGCAGTATTTT
CASSLGQGVDTQYF
>TRBJ2-2|TRBV5-6|.|.
TGTGCCAGCAGCCCTCGGACGAACACCGGGGAGCTGTTTTTT
CASSPRTNTGELFF
>TRBJ1-6|TRBV28|.|.
TGTGCCAGCAGTTTGCCCACGACGGGTTCACCCCTCCACTTT
CASSLPTTGSPLHF
>TRBJ1-2|TRBV5-4|.|few
TGTGCCAGCAGCTTGGACAGGGCGGATGGCTACACCTTC
CASSLDRADGYTF
>TRBJ2-7|TRBV7-9|TRBD2|.
TGTGCCAGCAGCTCGACTAGCGGGAGGGCCTATATCAACGAGCAGTACTTC
CASSSTSGRAYINEQYF
>TRBJ2-7|TRBV11-3|TRBD1|.
TGTGCCAGCAGCTTTGACAGGGGGGCCGAGCAGTACTTC
CASSFDRGAEQYF
>TRBJ1-6|TRBV27|.|once
TGTGCCAGCAGTCCTTCAAATTGGACCCCGTTACCTTCACCCCTCCACTTT
CASSPSNWTPLPSPLHF
>TRBJ2-3|TRBV5-4|.|.
TGTGCCAGCAGCTTGGCGGGGTATAGCACAGATACGCAGTATTTT
CASSLAGYSTDTQYF
>TRBJ2-7|TRBV5-6|.|once
TGTGCCAGCAGCCAGGGTAGCGCCTACGAGCAGTACTTC
CASSQGSAYEQYF
>TRBJ1-4|TRBV11-1|.|.
TGTGCCAGCAGCTTAAGTTGGGGGATCGAGGAAAAACTGTTTTTT
CASSLSWGIEEKLFF
>TRBJ1-2|TRBV28|.|.
TGTGCCAGCAGTCCGGGGCCCACCTATGGCTACACCTTC
CASSPGPTYGYTF
>TRBJ1-6|TRBV28|.|.
TGTGCCAGCAGTTTACCGAAGGCAATCTCACCCCTCCACTTT
CASSLPKAISPLHF
>TRBJ1-2|TRBV6-5|TRBD1|.
TGTGCCAGCAGTTACGGCGACAGGGCTTACTATGGCTACACCTTC
CASSYGDRAYYGYTF
>TRBJ2-7|TRBV6-6|.|.
TGTGCCAGCAGTTACTCTACAGGGTTCCCCTACGAGCAGTACTTC
CASSYSTGFPYEQYF
>TRBJ1-1|TRBV6-6|.|.
TGTGCCAGCAGTACTGAGGACATCATGAACACTGAAGCTTTCTTT
CASSTEDIMNTEAFF